This passage covers 3 T cell receptor beta chains from one sample sequenced in a study of CD8 T cells in ankylosing spondylitis. Each CDR3 protein is one row after TCRdb ran MiXCR on the 5' RACE reads. The data contain some 200,000 distinct CDR3 sequences, 9.5% to 15% of them seen just once; the ten biggest clones take up more than 15%. Source material: blood, either unsorted or a sorted T cell fraction (not recorded which). These receptors all come from a male donor with ankylosing spondylitis or in good health (not recorded which).

V and J are TRBV27 and TRBJ2-2; D call uncertain. The CDR3 is made up of 14 amino acids. The ends were cut back, 3 bases at V and 0 bases at J, with 5 bases in the middle. Germline V gene sequence: CDR1 MNHEY, CDR2 SMNVEV (reference sequence). The chain's CDR3 is CASSFSANTGELFF. CDR3 nucleotide sequence: TGTGCCAGCAGTTTCTCCGCGAACACCGGGGAGCTGTTTTTT.

This clonotype was seen a handful of times. CDR3: CASSSILNTGELFF. Here the CDR3 DNA reads TGTGCCAGCAGCTCGATCTTGAACACCGGGGAGCTGTTTTTT. This chain joins TRBV6-1 and TRBJ2-2; no clear D. Germline V gene lookup returns CDR1 MNHNS and CDR2 SASEGT. The CDR3 is 14 residues long. V lost 6 bases and J lost 1, with 9 bases in between.

This clonotype was counted between two and nine times. The chain recombines TRBV12-3 or TRBV12-4 with TRBJ2-7; TRBD2 is a possible D gene (5 bases). This CDR3 spans 14 amino acids. V was pared by 5 bases and J by 2 bases, with 13 bases between. CDR3 DNA sequence: TGTGCCAGCAGTCCCTTGGGGAGACCCTACGAGCAGTACTTC. Translated: CASSPLGRPYEQYF.